The present TCR beta chain was sequenced within a study of blood T cells in healthy people across ages. This clonotype has more than one count but fewer than ten. It was with a sample-barcoded 5' primer and a J-beta primer mix that a second PCR of roughly 6 to 12 cycles was run. MiXCR was run by TCRdb on the 5' RACE reads, yielding one entry per CDR3 protein. The sample lists approximately 880,000 distinct CDR3 sequences, roughly 50% occurring once. Germline V lookup: CDR1 MDHEN, CDR2 SYDVKM. This CDR3 spans 14 amino acids. V was cut by 1 base and J by 3 bases, with 10 bases left in between. This clonotype originated in a man aged 25 to 45 in good health. The rearrangement links TRBV28 to TRBJ2-7; D is possibly TRBD2 (6 bases). Sequences were obtained from blood. The CDR3 sequence: CASSLYSGLYEQYF. As DNA, the CDR3 is TGTGCCAGCAGTTTATATTCGGGACTCTACGAGCAGTACTTC.